This T cell receptor beta chain appears in the sequencing data of a study of T cells in Graves' hyperthyroidism and ophthalmopathy. Turning to this clonotype: Antigen specificity is unknown.

Points from the study as a whole: Ophthalmopathy cases were set apart from stable hyperthyroidism by a 13 V-J model. Blood samples included most of the expanded thyroid clonotypes exceeding 0.001.

RNA transcripts served as the template for amplifying TCR beta CDR3 regions. HTBI primers were employed in a first-round RT-PCR of the TCR CDR3. TCRdb re-derived calls from the multiplex PCR reads in MiXCR, one entry per CDR3 protein. This table has roughly 700,000 distinct CDR3 sequences, 14% appearing once. Trimming left V 4 bases short and J 8 bases short, with 14 bases between. The CDR3 spans 13 residues. CDR1 and CDR2 (germline): MNHEY, SMNVEV (reference sequence). Across 18 months, stable Graves' hyperthyroidism was marked by no progression to ophthalmopathy. Patients were excluded because of uncontrolled infection, other autoimmune disease, pregnancy or lactation.

The sequence was collected from a woman aged 18-29 years with Graves' hyperthyroidism. The sequencing input was blood. This chain uses TRBV27 with TRBJ1-2, with D uncertain. The CDR3 protein is CASSSQPYYGYTF. The DNA for the CDR3 is TGTGCCAGCAGTTCCCAGCCTTATTACGGCTACACCTTC.